The sample holds a few counts of the clone carrying this TCR beta chain. Patients of the Seattle cohort, enrolled during active infection, were followed longitudinally. Germline-derived CDR1 and CDR2 are SGHVS and FQNEAQ. The V gene end was trimmed by 5 bases and the J gene end by 0 bases; junction bases not matched to a gene: 8. The CDR3 loop spans 16 amino acids. This entry belongs to a study of blood T cell repertoires in COVID-19. About the study: From the United States, Italy and Spain came samples of acute and convalescent COVID-19. In each case, the material was cDNA or gDNA derived from T cells, B-cell-depleted T cells, or PBMCs.

TCRdb's table, derived via immunoSEQ multiplex PCR, lists solely in-frame clones and lacks some. The sample gives 250,000 to 300,000 clones, roughly nine tenths of which show up once; around 10% is in the top ten. The sequencing sample was made of peripheral blood. This rearrangement joins TRBV7-8 to TRBJ2-7, with 9 bases fitting TRBD2. The clonotype originates from a woman in her 30s with COVID-19, enrolled during active disease. CDR3 bases: TGTGCCAGCAGCCAAACGCCGACTAGCGGCTCCTACGAGCAGTACTTC. Residues: CASSQTPTSGSYEQYF. Filled out from reference TRBV7-8 and TRBJ2-7, the complete variable domain reads GAGVSQSPRYKVAKRGQDVALRCDPISGHVSLFWYQQALGQGPEFLTYFQNEAQLDKSGLPSDRFFAERPEGSVSTLKIQRTQQEDSAVYLCASSQTPTSGSYEQYFGPGTRLTVT.